These 4 T cell receptor beta chains came from one sample sequenced in a study of control samples from healthy donors and cancer patients. Sequenced by immunoSEQ multiplex PCR; TCRdb stores in-frame clones only, minus some. The data contain some 100,000 clones, over 85% of them singletons. What was sequenced was blood. These receptors all stem from a human donor in good health. The donor label of this sample is uncertain.

The V call is TRBV6-5, the J call TRBJ2-7, with TRBD1 matching 7 bases. Germline CDR1 reads MNHEY; CDR2 reads SVGAGI. The CDR3 has 12 residues. V was clipped by 2 bases and J by 5 bases; unmatched bases: 0. Here the CDR3 DNA reads TGTGCCAGCAGTTACCAGGGGGACGAGCAGTACTTC. Residues: CASSYQGDEQYF.

V and J are TRBV10-3 and TRBJ2-1, with D perhaps TRBD1 (5 bases). The CDR3 covers 11 residues. From germline, CDR1 is ENHRY and CDR2 SYGVKD. V lost 4 bases and J lost 11, with 9 bases in between. Here the CDR3 DNA reads TGTGCCATCAGTGGAGAGGACAAGCAGTTCTTC. This gives the protein CAISGEDKQFF.

The sample holds a few counts of this clone. The chain couples TRBV9 to TRBJ2-5, with TRBD2 matching 10 bases. The CDR3 spans 14 residues. Germline V gene data show CDR1 as SGDLS and CDR2 as YYNGEE. V lost 3 bases to trimming and J lost 5 bases; unmatched junction nucleotides: 4. CDR3 DNA sequence: TGTGCCAGCAGCGCGACTAGCGGGTACGAGACCCAGTACTTC. It yields the protein CASSATSGYETQYF.

V is TRBV9 and J is TRBJ1-2; 7 nucleotides align to TRBD1. The J segment lost 7 bases and the V segment lost 4 bases, leaving 7 bases of the junction unmatched. The CDR3 contains 13 residues. Germline V gives CDR1 SGDLS, CDR2 YYNGEE. The CDR3 region has the DNA TGTGCCAGCAGCTTAGACAGGGCCAGTGGCTACACCTTC. This sequence encodes CASSLDRASGYTF.